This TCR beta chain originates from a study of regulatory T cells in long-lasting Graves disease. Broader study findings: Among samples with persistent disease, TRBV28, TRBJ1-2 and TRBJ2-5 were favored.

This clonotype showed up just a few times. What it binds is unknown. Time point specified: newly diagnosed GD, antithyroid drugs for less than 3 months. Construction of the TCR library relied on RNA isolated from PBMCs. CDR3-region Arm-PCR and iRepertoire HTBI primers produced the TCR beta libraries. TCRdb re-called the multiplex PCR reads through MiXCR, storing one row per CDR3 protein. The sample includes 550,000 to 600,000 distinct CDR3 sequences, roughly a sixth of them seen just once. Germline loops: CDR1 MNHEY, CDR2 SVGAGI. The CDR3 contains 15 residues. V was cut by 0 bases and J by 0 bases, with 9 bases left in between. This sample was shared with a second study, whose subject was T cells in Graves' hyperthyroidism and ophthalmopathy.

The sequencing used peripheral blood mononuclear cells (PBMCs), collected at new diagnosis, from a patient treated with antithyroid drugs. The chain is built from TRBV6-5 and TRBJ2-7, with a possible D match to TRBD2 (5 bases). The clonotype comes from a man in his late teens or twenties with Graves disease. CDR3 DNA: TGTGCCAGCAGTTACTCCATGGGGAGCTCCTACGAGCAGTACTTC. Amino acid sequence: CASSYSMGSSYEQYF.